The 19 T cell receptor beta chains presented below share a single source sample, sequenced in a study of Ad26.COV2.S vaccination and SARS-CoV-2 variants. Treatment of the sample: around 19 received Ad26.COV2.S at low or high dose, single or two shots; about 5 received placebo; per-sample allocation not given. Samples came from day 63 after the first vaccine or placebo injection. Sequenced by immunoSEQ multiplex PCR; TCRdb stores in-frame clones only, minus some. The table has more than 300,000 clones, roughly 84% seen once. Here the sequenced sample was peripheral blood, taken in a trial of Ad26.COV2.S vaccine versus placebo. The receptors derive from a person between 18 and 60 years old who received the Ad26.COV2.S COVID-19 vaccine or a placebo.

V gene TRBV4-1 combines with J gene TRBJ2-1; D unclear. The CDR3 has 12 amino acids. CDR1 MGHRA and CDR2 YSYEKL come from the germline V gene. Trimming removed 3 bases at V and 5 bases at J, with 5 bases between. CDR3 region: CASSHADNEQFF. The DNA of the CDR3 is TGCGCCAGCAGCCATGCAGACAATGAGCAGTTCTTC.

The J gene is TRBJ1-3, the V gene TRBV5-6, with TRBD1 as a possible D gene (5 bases). CDR1 SGHDT and CDR2 YYEEEE come from the germline V gene. The CDR3 covers 15 residues. V gave up 3 bases and J gave up 5 bases, with 15 bases separating them. The DNA of the CDR3 is TGTGCCAGCAGCTCCCGCGGACACCACAGAAACACCATATATTTT. Its protein product is CASSSRGHHRNTIYF.

Of note for this clone: Other DNA sequences in this sample translate to the same CDR3. The genes are TRBV9 and TRBJ2-7; TRBD1 or TRBD2 may be the D gene (6 bases each). CDR1 is SGDLS and CDR2 is YYNGEE in the germline V gene. V gave up 5 bases and J gave up 7 bases, with 16 bases separating them. The CDR3 consists of 13 residues. CDR3 in DNA: TGTGCCAGCAGTGCCTTCGGGGGCTATGAGCAGTACTTC. Translation gives CASSAFGGYEQYF.

The V call is TRBV4-3, the J call TRBJ2-1, with a tentative D call TRBD1 (7 bases). Trimming cost V 0 bases and J 1 base, with 13 bases left between them. This CDR3 has 17 amino acids. Germline assignment: CDR1 LGHNA and CDR2 YSLEER. CDR3 nucleotide sequence: TGCGCCAGCAGCCAAGATATAGCAGGGGGGTCCTACAATGAGCAGTTCTTC. Its protein is CASSQDIAGGSYNEQFF.

The chain couples TRBV7-2 to TRBJ1-2; maybe TRBD1 (5 bases). The CDR3 spans 14 residues. V shed 2 bases and J shed 2 bases, with 9 bases lying between them. Germline V CDR1 and CDR2: SGHTA, FQGNSA. CDR3 region: CASSLLRDNYGYTF. The CDR3 DNA reads TGTGCCAGCAGCTTATTACGGGACAACTATGGCTACACCTTC.

CDR3 nucleotide sequence: TGTGCCAGCAGCTTAAACAGGGTCTCACCCCTCCACTTT. Amino acid sequence: CASSLNRVSPLHF. The chain links TRBV9 to TRBJ1-6; D is possibly TRBD1 (6 bases). The germline V and J ends were trimmed by 4 bases and 10 bases, with 12 bases remaining between them. CDR1 and CDR2 (germline): SGDLS, YYNGEE. This CDR3 comprises 13 residues.

V is TRBV5-1 and J is TRBJ1-4, with TRBD1 as a possible D gene (6 bases). Germline V CDR1 and CDR2: SGHRS, YFSETQ. V shed 0 bases and J shed 7 bases, with 10 bases lying between them. This CDR3 is 14 amino acids long. CDR3 loop: CASSLGGGSEKLFF. As DNA, the CDR3 is TGCGCCAGCAGCTTGGGAGGGGGAAGTGAAAAACTGTTTTTT. Drawing the rest from reference TRBV5-1 and TRBJ1-4, the complete variable domain is KAGVTQTPRYLIKTRGQQVTLSCSPISGHRSVSWYQQTPGQGLQFLFEYFSETQRNKGNFPGRFSGRQFSNSRSEMNVSTLELGDSALYLCASSLGGGSEKLFFGSGTQLSVL.

The rearrangement uses TRBV6-1 and TRBJ2-7; D not certain. There are 11 residues in the CDR3. V dropped 1 base and J dropped 4 bases, with 2 bases sitting between them. CDR1 and CDR2 from the germline V gene are MNHNS and SASEGT. This CDR3 reads CASSEGYEQYF. The CDR3 DNA reads TGTGCCAGCAGTGAAGGGTACGAGCAGTACTTC.

In this sample, this clone turned up once. The V call is TRBV19, the J call TRBJ2-5; D gene unclear. Trimming took 2 bases from V and 5 from J, leaving 18 bases between them. The CDR3 is 16 residues long. CDR1 and CDR2 from the germline V gene are LNHDA and SQIVND (reference sequence). CDR3 sequence: CASSIRFGLLGETQYF. As DNA, the CDR3 is TGTGCCAGTAGTATACGTTTCGGCCTCTTAGGGGAGACCCAGTACTTC.

The chain joins TRBV7-9 to TRBJ1-5, with D unclear. Germline-derived CDR1 and CDR2 are SEHNR and FQNEAQ (reference sequence). V shed 1 base and J shed 5 bases, with 3 bases lying between them. The CDR3 consists of 12 residues. The CDR3 loop reads CASSLVDQPQHF. CDR3 nucleotides: TGTGCCAGCAGCTTAGTGGATCAGCCCCAGCATTTT.

DNA of the CDR3: TGTGCCAGTAGCGTCTCTCAGGCTGGAAACACCATATATTTT. Translated, it gives CASSVSQAGNTIYF. J is TRBJ1-3 and V is TRBV19; D unresolved. The CDR3 spans 14 residues. The V end was cut by 6 bases, the J end by 2 bases, with 11 bases between. The germline gives CDR1 LNHDA, CDR2 SQIVND (reference sequence). Full variable domain (missing parts from reference TRBV19 and TRBJ1-3): DGGITQSPKYLFRKEGQNVTLSCEQNLNHDAMYWYRQDPGQGLRLIYYSQIVNDFQKGDIAEGYSVSREKKESFPLTVTSAQKNPTAFYLCASSVSQAGNTIYFGEGSWLTVV.

The chain carries TRBV7-8 and TRBJ2-3, with 9 bases identical to TRBD1. Germline V gives CDR1 SGHVS, CDR2 FQNEAQ. The V segment lost 3 bases and the J segment 4 bases; nucleotides outside the gene matches: 2. The CDR3 is 14 residues long. CDR3 coding DNA: TGTGCCAGCAGCTTCCGACAGGGGGCAGATACGCAGTATTTT. Translated, it gives CASSFRQGADTQYF.

This rearrangement joins TRBV4-2 to TRBJ1-2; the D is unclear. V lost 5 bases and J lost 8, with 18 bases in between. The CDR3 contains 14 residues. Germline assignment: CDR1 LGHNA and CDR2 YNFKEQ. The CDR3 loop reads CASSEPVGRIGYTF. CDR3 DNA sequence: TGTGCCAGCAGCGAACCCGTTGGGAGGATCGGCTACACCTTC.

V and J are TRBV6-5 and TRBJ1-2, with 7 bases that match TRBD1. The CDR3 extends over 13 amino acids. Trimming cost V 5 bases and J 8 bases; bases outside gene matches: 8. CDR1 is MNHEY, CDR2 SVGAGI, per germline. In DNA, the CDR3 is TGTGCCAGCAGTCGTGACAGGGTAGGGGGCTACACCTTC. Translating it yields CASSRDRVGGYTF.

This chain connects TRBV12-5 to TRBJ1-1; TRBD1 aligns across 7 bases. Trimming at V came to 6 bases and at J to 5 bases, leaving 12 bases not matched to a gene. The V gene's germline CDR1 is LGHNT and CDR2 FRNRAP. The CDR3 consists of 15 residues. In DNA form, the CDR3 reads TGTGCTAGTGGCTCGGCACAGGGGTGGTGGACTGAAGCTTTCTTT. Translation: CASGSAQGWWTEAFF.

V gene TRBV7-9 combines with J gene TRBJ2-7; D may be TRBD1 (6 bases). V was pared by 7 bases and J by 2 bases, with 15 bases between. This CDR3 region has 14 residues. Per the germline V gene, CDR1 is SEHNR and CDR2 is FQNEAQ (reference sequence). CDR3 sequence reads: CASTPRDTTYEQYF. The CDR3 DNA is TGTGCCAGCACCCCCCGGGACACAACCTACGAGCAGTACTTC.

The gene calls are TRBV7-8 and TRBJ2-3; TRBD2 agrees at 12 bases. Looked up from germline, CDR1 is SGHVS and CDR2 is FQNEAQ. The CDR3 runs 16 residues. The trim removed 1 base at V and 1 base at J, leaving 0 bases unmatched. The CDR3 spells CASSLGLAGGTDTQYF. The CDR3 nucleotides read TGTGCCAGCAGCTTAGGACTAGCGGGGGGCACAGATACGCAGTATTTT. Together with reference TRBV7-8 and TRBJ2-3, the CDR3 gives the full variable domain: GAGVSQSPRYKVAKRGQDVALRCDPISGHVSLFWYQQALGQGPEFLTYFQNEAQLDKSGLPSDRFFAERPEGSVSTLKIQRTQQEDSAVYLCASSLGLAGGTDTQYFGPGTRLTVL.

The chain recombines TRBV15 with TRBJ2-1; weak D call: TRBD1 (5 bases). The germline V and J ends were trimmed by 8 bases and 2 bases, with 13 bases remaining between them. This CDR3 comprises 14 residues. CDR1 and CDR2 from the germline V gene are LNHNV and YYDKDF (reference sequence). The CDR3 region has the DNA TGTGCCACCGTCACAGGCAGGCCCTACAATGAGCAGTTCTTC. This translates into CATVTGRPYNEQFF.

CDR3 loop: CSVAQETQYF. For the CDR3, the DNA is TGCAGCGTTGCGCAAGAGACCCAGTACTTC. The rearrangement joins TRBV29-1 to TRBJ2-5; no firm D call. Looked up from germline, CDR1 is SQVTM and CDR2 is ANQGSEA. V was pared by 4 bases and J by 2 bases, with 2 bases between. This CDR3 comprises 10 residues.